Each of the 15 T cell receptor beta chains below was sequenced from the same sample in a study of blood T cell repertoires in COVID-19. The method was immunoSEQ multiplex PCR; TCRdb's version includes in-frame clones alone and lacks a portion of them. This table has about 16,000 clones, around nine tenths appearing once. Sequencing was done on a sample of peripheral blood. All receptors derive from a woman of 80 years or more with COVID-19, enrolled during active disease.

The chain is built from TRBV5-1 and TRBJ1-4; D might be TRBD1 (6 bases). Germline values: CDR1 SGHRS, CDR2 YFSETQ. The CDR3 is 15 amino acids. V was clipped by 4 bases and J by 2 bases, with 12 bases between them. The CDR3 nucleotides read TGCGCCAGCAGCGATGGGACACCTACTAATGAAAAACTGTTTTTT. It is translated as CASSDGTPTNEKLFF.

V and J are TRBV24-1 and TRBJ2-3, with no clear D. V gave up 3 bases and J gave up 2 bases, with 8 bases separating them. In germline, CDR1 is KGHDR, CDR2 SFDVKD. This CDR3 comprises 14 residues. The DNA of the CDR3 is TGTGCCACCAGTGATCGCAGCGCCACAGATACGCAGTATTTT. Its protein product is CATSDRSATDTQYF.

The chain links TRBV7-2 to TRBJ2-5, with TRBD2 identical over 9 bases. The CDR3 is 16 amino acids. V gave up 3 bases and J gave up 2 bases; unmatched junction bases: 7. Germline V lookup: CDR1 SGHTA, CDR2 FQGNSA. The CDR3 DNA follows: TGTGCCAGCAGCTTCCAGGCGGGAGGGAATCAAGAGACCCAGTACTTC. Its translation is CASSFQAGGNQETQYF. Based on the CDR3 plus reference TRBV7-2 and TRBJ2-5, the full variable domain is GAGVSQSPSNKVTEKGKDVELRCDPISGHTALYWYRQSLGQGLEFLIYFQGNSAPDKSGLPSDRFSAERTGGSVSTLTIQRTQQEDSAVYLCASSFQAGGNQETQYFGPGTRLLVL.

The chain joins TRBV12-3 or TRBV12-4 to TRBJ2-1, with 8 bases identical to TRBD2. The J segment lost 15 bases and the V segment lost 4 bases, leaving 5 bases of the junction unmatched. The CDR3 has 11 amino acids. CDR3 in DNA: TGTGCCAGCAGTTCCGGCGGGAGGACGTTCTTC. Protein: CASSSGGRTFF.

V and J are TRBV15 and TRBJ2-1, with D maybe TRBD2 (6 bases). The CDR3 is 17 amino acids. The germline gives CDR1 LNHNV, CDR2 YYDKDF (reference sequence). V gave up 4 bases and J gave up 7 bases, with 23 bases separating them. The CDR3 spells CATSTLQGAGLGNEQFF. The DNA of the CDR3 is TGTGCCACCAGCACCCTCCAAGGTGCGGGATTGGGGAATGAGCAGTTCTTC.

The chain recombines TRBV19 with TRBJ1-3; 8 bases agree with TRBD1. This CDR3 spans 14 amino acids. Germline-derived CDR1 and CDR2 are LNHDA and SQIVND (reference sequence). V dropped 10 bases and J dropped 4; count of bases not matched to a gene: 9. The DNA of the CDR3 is TGTGCCACCAAAGGACAGGGTTACGGAAACACCATATATTTT. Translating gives CATKGQGYGNTIYF.

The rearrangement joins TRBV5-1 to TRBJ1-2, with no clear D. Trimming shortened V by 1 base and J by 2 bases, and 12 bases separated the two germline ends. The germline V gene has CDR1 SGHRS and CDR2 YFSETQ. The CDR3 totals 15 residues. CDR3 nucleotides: TGCGCCAGCAGCTTGACGGAGTCTCAGAACTATGGCTACACCTTC. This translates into CASSLTESQNYGYTF.

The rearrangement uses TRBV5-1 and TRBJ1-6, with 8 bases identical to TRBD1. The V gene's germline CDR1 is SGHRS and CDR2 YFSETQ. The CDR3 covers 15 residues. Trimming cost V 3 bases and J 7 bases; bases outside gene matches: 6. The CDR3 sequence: CASSSGQGENSPLHF. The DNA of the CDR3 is TGCGCCAGCAGCTCCGGACAGGGAGAGAATTCACCCCTCCACTTT. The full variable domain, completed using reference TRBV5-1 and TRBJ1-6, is KAGVTQTPRYLIKTRGQQVTLSCSPISGHRSVSWYQQTPGQGLQFLFEYFSETQRNKGNFPGRFSGRQFSNSRSEMNVSTLELGDSALYLCASSSGQGENSPLHFGNGTRLTVT.

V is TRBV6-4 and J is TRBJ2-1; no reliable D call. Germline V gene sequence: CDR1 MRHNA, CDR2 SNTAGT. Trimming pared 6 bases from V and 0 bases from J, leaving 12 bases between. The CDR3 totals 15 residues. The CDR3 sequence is CASSPTPSSYNEQFF. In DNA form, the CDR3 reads TGTGCCAGCAGCCCTACTCCTAGCTCCTACAATGAGCAGTTCTTC.

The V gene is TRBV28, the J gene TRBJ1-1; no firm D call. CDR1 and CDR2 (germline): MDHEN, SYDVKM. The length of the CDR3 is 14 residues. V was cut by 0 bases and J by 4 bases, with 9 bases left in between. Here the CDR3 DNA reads TGTGCCAGCAGTTTATGGGGAGGCGGCACTGAAGCTTTCTTT. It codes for CASSLWGGGTEAFF.

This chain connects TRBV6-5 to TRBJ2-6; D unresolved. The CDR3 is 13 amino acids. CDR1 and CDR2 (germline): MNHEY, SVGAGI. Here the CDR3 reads CATTVPGANVLTF. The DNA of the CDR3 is TGTGCTACAACCGTACCTGGGGCCAACGTCCTGACTTTC.

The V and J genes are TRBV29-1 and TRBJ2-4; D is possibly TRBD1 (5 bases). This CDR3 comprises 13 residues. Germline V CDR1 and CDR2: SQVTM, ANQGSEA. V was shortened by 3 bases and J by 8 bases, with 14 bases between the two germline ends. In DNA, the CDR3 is TGCAGCGTTGAGGGGCTAGGCGGCGACATTCAGTACTTC. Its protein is CSVEGLGGDIQYF. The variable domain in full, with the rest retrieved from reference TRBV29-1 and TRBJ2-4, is SAVISQKPSRDICQRGTSLTIQCQVDSQVTMMFWYRQQPGQSLTLIATANQGSEATYESGFVIDKFPISRPNLTFSTLTVSNMSPEDSSIYLCSVEGLGGDIQYFGAGTRLSVL.

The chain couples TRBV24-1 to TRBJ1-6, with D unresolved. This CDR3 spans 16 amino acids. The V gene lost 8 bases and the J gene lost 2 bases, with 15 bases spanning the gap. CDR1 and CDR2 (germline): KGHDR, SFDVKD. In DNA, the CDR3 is TGTGCCACCACGGATAATGGGGAGCCCTATAATTCACCCCTCCACTTT. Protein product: CATTDNGEPYNSPLHF.

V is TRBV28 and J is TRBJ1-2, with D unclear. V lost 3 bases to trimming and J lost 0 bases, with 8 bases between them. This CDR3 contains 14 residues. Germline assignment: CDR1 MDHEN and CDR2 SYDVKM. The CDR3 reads CASSFSGANYGYTF. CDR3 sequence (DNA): TGTGCCAGCAGTTTCTCCGGGGCTAACTATGGCTACACCTTC.

The CDR3 DNA reads as TGCGCCAGCAGCCAACTCCATGCAGGGGGTAGGAGCACTGAAGCTTTCTTT. Protein: CASSQLHAGGRSTEAFF. V usage is TRBV4-1 and J usage is TRBJ1-1; 7 bases map to TRBD1. The junction had 13 bases not matched to a gene; V was cut back by 2 bases and J by 4 bases. Looked up from germline, CDR1 is MGHRA and CDR2 is YSYEKL. CDR3 size: 17 residues.